This TCR beta chain was found in a study of blood T cell repertoires in COVID-19. The method was immunoSEQ multiplex PCR; TCRdb's version includes in-frame clones alone and lacks a portion of them. The table records tens of thousands of clones, roughly nine tenths of them present only once. CDR3 length: 14 amino acids. V dropped 5 bases and J dropped 8 bases, with 15 bases sitting between them. Looked up from germline, CDR1 is SGHVS and CDR2 is FNYEAQ. This rearrangement joins TRBV7-6 to TRBJ1-4, with a possible D match to TRBD1 (6 bases). Sequencing was performed on peripheral blood. This receptor was taken from a human donor in a cohort sampled during active COVID-19. CDR3 in DNA: TGTGCCAGCAGCAACCGGGGGGCAGGGGAAAAACTGTTTTTT. It encodes CASSNRGAGEKLFF.